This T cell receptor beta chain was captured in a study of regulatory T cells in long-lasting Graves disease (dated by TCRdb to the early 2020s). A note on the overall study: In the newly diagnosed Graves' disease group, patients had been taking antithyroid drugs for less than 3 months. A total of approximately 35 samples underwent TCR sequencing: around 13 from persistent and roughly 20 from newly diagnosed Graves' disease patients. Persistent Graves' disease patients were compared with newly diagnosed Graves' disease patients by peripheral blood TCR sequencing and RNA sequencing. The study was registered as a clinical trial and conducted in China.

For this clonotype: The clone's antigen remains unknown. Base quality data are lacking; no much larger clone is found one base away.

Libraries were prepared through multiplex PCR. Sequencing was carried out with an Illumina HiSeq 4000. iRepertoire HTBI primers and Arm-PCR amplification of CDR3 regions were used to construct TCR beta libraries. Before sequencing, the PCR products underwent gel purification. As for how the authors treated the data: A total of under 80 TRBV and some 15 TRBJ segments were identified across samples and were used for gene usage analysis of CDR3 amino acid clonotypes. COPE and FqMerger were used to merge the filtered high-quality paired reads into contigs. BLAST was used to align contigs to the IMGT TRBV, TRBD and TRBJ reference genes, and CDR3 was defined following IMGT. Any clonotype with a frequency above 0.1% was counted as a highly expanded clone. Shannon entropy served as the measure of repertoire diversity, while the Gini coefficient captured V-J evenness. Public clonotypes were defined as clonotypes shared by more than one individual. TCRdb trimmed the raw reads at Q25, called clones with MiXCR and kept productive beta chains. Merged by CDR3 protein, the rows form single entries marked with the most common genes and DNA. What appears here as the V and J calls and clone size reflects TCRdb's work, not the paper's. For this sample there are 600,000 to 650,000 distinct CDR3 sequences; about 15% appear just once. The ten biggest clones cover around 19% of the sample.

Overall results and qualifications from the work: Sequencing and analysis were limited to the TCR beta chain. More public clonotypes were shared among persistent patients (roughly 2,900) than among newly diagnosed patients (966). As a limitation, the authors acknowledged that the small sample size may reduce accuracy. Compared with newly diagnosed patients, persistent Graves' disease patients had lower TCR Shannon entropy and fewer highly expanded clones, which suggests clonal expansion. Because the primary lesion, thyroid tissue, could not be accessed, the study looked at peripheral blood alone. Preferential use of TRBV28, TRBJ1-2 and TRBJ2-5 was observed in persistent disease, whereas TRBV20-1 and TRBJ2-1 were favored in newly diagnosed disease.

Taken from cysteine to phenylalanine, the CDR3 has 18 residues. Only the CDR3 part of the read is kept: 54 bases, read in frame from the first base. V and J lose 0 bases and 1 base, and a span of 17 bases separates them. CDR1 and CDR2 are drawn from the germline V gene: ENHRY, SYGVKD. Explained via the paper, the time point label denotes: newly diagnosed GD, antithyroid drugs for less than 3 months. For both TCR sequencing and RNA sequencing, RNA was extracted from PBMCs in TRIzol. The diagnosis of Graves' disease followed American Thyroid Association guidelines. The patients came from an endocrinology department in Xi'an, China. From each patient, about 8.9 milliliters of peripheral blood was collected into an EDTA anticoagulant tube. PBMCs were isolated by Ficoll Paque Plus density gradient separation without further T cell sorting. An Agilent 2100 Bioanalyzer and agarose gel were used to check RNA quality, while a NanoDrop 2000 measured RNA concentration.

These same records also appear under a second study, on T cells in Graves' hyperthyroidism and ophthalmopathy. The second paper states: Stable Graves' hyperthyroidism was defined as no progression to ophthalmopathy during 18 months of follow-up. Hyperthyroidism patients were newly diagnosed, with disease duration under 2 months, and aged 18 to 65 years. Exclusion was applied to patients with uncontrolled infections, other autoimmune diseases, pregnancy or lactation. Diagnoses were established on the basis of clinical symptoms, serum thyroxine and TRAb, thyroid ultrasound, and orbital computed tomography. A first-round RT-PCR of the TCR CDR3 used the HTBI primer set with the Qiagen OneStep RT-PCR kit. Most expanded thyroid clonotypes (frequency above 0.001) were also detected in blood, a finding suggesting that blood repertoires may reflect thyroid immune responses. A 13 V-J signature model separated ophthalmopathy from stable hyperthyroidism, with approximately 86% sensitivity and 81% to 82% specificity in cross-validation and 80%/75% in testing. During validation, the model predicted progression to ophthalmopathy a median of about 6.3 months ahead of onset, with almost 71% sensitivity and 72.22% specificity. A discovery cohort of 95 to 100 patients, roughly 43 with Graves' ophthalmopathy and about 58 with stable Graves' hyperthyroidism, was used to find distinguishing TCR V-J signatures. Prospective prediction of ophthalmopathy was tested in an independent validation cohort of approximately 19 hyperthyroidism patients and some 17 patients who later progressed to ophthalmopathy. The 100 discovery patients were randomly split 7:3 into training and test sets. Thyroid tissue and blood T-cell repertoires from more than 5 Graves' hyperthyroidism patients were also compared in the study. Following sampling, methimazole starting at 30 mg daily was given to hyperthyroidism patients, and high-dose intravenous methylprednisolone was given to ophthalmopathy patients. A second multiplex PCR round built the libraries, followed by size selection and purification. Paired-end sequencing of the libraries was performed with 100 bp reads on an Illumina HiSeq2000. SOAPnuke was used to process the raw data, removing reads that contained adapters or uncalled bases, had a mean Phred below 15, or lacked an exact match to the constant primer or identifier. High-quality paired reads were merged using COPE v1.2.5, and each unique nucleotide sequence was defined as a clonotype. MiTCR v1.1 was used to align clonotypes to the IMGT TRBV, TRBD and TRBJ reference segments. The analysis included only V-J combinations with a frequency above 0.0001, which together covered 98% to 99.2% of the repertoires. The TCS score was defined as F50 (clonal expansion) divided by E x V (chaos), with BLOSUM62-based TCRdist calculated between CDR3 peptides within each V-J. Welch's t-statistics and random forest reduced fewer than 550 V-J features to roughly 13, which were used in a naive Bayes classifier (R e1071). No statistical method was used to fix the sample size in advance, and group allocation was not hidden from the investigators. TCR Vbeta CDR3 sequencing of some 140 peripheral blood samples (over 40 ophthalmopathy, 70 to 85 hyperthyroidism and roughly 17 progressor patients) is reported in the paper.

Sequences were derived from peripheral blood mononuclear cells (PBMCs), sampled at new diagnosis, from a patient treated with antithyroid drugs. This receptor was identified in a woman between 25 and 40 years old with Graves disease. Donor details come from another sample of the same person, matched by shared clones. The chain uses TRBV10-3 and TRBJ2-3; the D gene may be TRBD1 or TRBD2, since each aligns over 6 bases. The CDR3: CAISESTYRGLGTDTQYF. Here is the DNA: TGTGCCATCAGTGAGTCCACGTATCGGGGGCTCGGCACAGATACGCAGTATTTT.